This is a list of T cell receptor beta chains from one sample in a study of blood T cells in healthy people across ages. Via MiXCR, TCRdb re-called the 5' RACE reads, giving one row per CDR3 protein. The sample lists hundreds of thousands of distinct CDR3 sequences, roughly 35% seen once, with under 15% in the top ten. Material for sequencing was blood. The receptors were gathered from a man aged 18 to 29 in good health. Both conserved end residues are part of each CDR3. The order of the fields is J gene, clone size, D gene, V gene, CDR3 DNA, CDR3 protein. The D gene is left open where the match is weak. Size tells how often a clone was seen (once, few, many) or the class of an expanded clone, and some rows leave it out.

j_gene: TRBJ2-5
abundance: .
d_gene: TRBD1
v_gene: TRBV29-1
CDR3nt: TGCAGCGTGCACACAGGGGCGGTGCAGTACTTC
CDR3aa: CSVHTGAVQYF

j_gene: TRBJ2-7
abundance: .
d_gene: TRBD1
v_gene: TRBV13
CDR3nt: TGTGCCAGCAGCCCCAGGACAGGGGGCAATCCATACGAGCAGTACTTC
CDR3aa: CASSPRTGGNPYEQYF

j_gene: TRBJ1-5
abundance: .
d_gene: .
v_gene: TRBV7-9
CDR3nt: TGTGCCAGCAGCTTAGGCGGAGCGAACAATCAGCCCCAGCATTTT
CDR3aa: CASSLGGANNQPQHF

j_gene: TRBJ2-7
abundance: .
d_gene: .
v_gene: TRBV28
CDR3nt: TGTGCCAGCAGTTTTGGGGATACCTACGAGCAGTACTTC
CDR3aa: CASSFGDTYEQYF

j_gene: TRBJ2-1
abundance: few
d_gene: .
v_gene: TRBV4-1
CDR3nt: TGCGCCAGCAGCCAAGATCCCCAGGGGGGGGGTGAGCAGTTCTTC
CDR3aa: CASSQDPQGGGEQFF

j_gene: TRBJ2-1
abundance: few
d_gene: .
v_gene: TRBV4-2
CDR3nt: TGTGCCAGCAGCCAAGCGGGGGCCCACAATGAGCAGTTCTTC
CDR3aa: CASSQAGAHNEQFF

j_gene: TRBJ2-1
abundance: .
d_gene: .
v_gene: TRBV21-1
CDR3nt: TGTGCCAGCAGCAAAGAGGTTCGGGTAGCGGGGTCCTACAATGAGCAGTTCTTC
CDR3aa: CASSKEVRVAGSYNEQFF

j_gene: TRBJ1-4
abundance: few
d_gene: .
v_gene: TRBV4-2
CDR3nt: TGTGCCAGCAGCCAAGTGACAGCAACTAATGAAAAACTGTTTTTT
CDR3aa: CASSQVTATNEKLFF

j_gene: TRBJ1-2
abundance: few
d_gene: .
v_gene: TRBV4-1
CDR3nt: TGCGCCAGCACCGACGAGGTTGTTCTCAGCGTTAACTATGGCCACACCTTC
CDR3aa: CASTDEVVLSVNYGHTF

j_gene: TRBJ2-1
abundance: .
d_gene: .
v_gene: TRBV2
CDR3nt: TGTGCCAGCAGTGGGGCTAGTCGCTCCTACAATGAGCAGTTCTTC
CDR3aa: CASSGASRSYNEQFF

j_gene: TRBJ2-7
abundance: few
d_gene: .
v_gene: TRBV7-3
CDR3nt: TGTGCCAGCAGCTTAGGGCCCAGGGGCAATGAGCAGTACTTC
CDR3aa: CASSLGPRGNEQYF